This entry is about one TCR beta chain. Its antigen is undetermined. The PCR made use of 60 Vbeta and 13 Jbeta primers. The method was immunoSEQ multiplex PCR; TCRdb's version includes in-frame clones alone and lacks a portion of them. Of about 87,000 clones in the sample, approximately 7.7% were seen once. The record originates from a study of cytomegalovirus exposure and HLA in healthy donors. Overall study: Of roughly 400 genotyped donors, approximately 80% clustered with self-reported Caucasian donors. Whole-study results and caveats: Presence/absence analyses rested on an assumption that sequencing depth was roughly uniform across donors.

Germline V gene sequence: CDR1 MDHEN, CDR2 SYDVKM. V lost 8 bases and J 1 base, leaving 8 bases between the germline ends. There are 12 residues in the CDR3. The sequence was collected from a man over 45 in good health and CMV-seronegative. The specimen sequenced was PBMCs. This chain connects TRBV28 to TRBJ1-1; D is ambiguous. The CDR3 sequence is CASATENTEAFF. The DNA of the CDR3 is TGTGCCAGCGCTACAGAGAACACTGAAGCTTTCTTT.